This is a list of T cell receptor beta chains from one sample in a study of cytomegalovirus exposure and HLA in healthy donors. Sequencing was performed with immunoSEQ multiplex PCR; in TCRdb, only in-frame clones are kept and a portion is missing. The sample records 160,000 or so clones, roughly 79% being singletons. The sample comprised PBMCs. These receptors were obtained from a man aged 18 to 29 in good health and CMV-seropositive. Both conserved end residues are part of each CDR3. The D gene is left open where the match is weak. Only part of the rows carry a size: once, few, many, or a class if the clone is expanded.

>NA|NA|TRBJ1-2|TRBV27
TGTGCCAGCAGTCTGCGTTCGGGGAATGGCTACACCTTC
CASSLRSGNGYTF
>NA|NA|TRBJ2-3|TRBV4-1
TGCGCCAGCAGCCGCCTAGGCGGGTTGGGCACAGATACGCAGTATTTT
CASSRLGGLGTDTQYF
>few|NA|TRBJ1-1|TRBV18
TGTGCCAGCTCACCACGAGATCGGAACACTGAAGCTTTCTTT
CASSPRDRNTEAFF
>NA|NA|TRBJ2-3|TRBV7-3
TGTGCCAGCAGCTTAACGGGGGGGCTAGCCGATACGCAGTATTTT
CASSLTGGLADTQYF
>NA|NA|TRBJ1-4|TRBV5-1
TGCGCCAGCCGCAGACTCGGGACTCAAGAGGGGAAACTGTTTTTT
CASRRLGTQEGKLFF
>few|TRBD2|TRBJ2-5|TRBV5-5
TGTGCCAGCAGCAGTTCCGGACTAGCGGGTTATCTAGAGACCCAGTACTTC
CASSSSGLAGYLETQYF
>NA|TRBD1|TRBJ1-2|TRBV29-1
TGCAGCGACTTGACAGGGGAGGGCTATGGCTACACCTTC
CSDLTGEGYGYTF
>NA|TRBD1|TRBJ2-7|TRBV7-9
TGTGCCAGCAGCTTAGGGACAGGGTACGAGCAGTACTTC
CASSLGTGYEQYF
>NA|TRBD2|TRBJ2-2|TRBV18
TGTGCCAGCTCACCTGACAGGTCGGGCGGCGGGGGACTAGCCCTTAACCGGGAGCTGTTTTTT
CASSPDRSGGGGLALNRELFF
>once|NA|TRBJ2-3|TRBV19
TGTGCCAGTAGCCAATATCCTAGCGGCACAGATACGCAGTATTTT
CASSQYPSGTDTQYF
>NA|NA|TRBJ1-3|TRBV18
TGTGCCAGCTCGGCGGGGAACACCATATATTTT
CASSAGNTIYF
>NA|TRBD1|TRBJ1-1|TRBV27
TGTGCCAGCAGTTTATCGGGACAGGGAGTGGTTACTGAAGCTTTCTTT
CASSLSGQGVVTEAFF
>NA|NA|TRBJ2-7|TRBV5-1
TGCGCCAGCAGCTTGACTAGTGGGGGGTCCTACGAGCAGTACTTC
CASSLTSGGSYEQYF
>NA|TRBD2|TRBJ2-3|TRBV27
TGTGCCAGCAAGGGACTAGCGGACCAAGATACGCAGTATTTT
CASKGLADQDTQYF
>few|NA|TRBJ2-2|TRBV11-3
TGTGCCAGCAGCTTCGTAACGAACACCGGGGAGCTGTTTTTT
CASSFVTNTGELFF
>NA|TRBD1|TRBJ2-7|TRBV9
TGTGCCAGCAGCGTAGGTCCAGGGGGCATCTACGAGCAGTACTTC
CASSVGPGGIYEQYF
>NA|TRBD2|TRBJ2-7|TRBV27
TGTGCCAGCAGTGCGGCTAGCGGGGGTTACGAGCAGTACTTC
CASSAASGGYEQYF
>few|NA|TRBJ2-1|TRBV2
TGTGCCAGCAGTGAAATGACTAGTTTCCATGAGCAGTTCTTC
CASSEMTSFHEQFF
>NA|TRBD1|TRBJ2-5|TRBV7-9
TGTGCCAGCAGCCCCCGGGACAGCCAAGAGACCCAGTACTTC
CASSPRDSQETQYF
>NA|NA|TRBJ2-3|TRBV4-2
TGTGCCAGCAGCCAGTATCTGCTTGCGGCAGCCAAAGGGGGACGCACAGATACGCAGTATTTT
CASSQYLLAAAKGGRTDTQYF
>NA|TRBD2|TRBJ2-3|TRBV7-9
TGTGCCAGCACCGTGCTAGCGGGGTCAGATACGCAGTATTTT
CASTVLAGSDTQYF
>NA|TRBD1|TRBJ2-7|TRBV4-1
TGCGCCAGCAGCCCAGGACAGGGCTGGAATGAGCAGTACTTC
CASSPGQGWNEQYF
>NA|TRBD1|TRBJ1-1|TRBV27
TGTGCCAGCAGTCCTCGGACAGGGTGGACTGAAGCTTTCTTT
CASSPRTGWTEAFF
>NA|NA|TRBJ2-3|TRBV6-5
TGTGCCAGCAGTTCAACAGGAGCCTACACAGATACGCAGTATTTT
CASSSTGAYTDTQYF
>NA|NA|TRBJ2-1|TRBV21-1
TGTGCCAGCAGCAAACGTGGGGGGGCGATATACAATGAGCAGTTCTTC
CASSKRGGAIYNEQFF
>NA|NA|TRBJ2-2|TRBV10-2
TGCGCCACCGGGACAACGAACACCGGGGAGCTGTTTTTT
CATGTTNTGELFF
>NA|TRBD1|TRBJ2-7|TRBV27
TGTGCCAGCATGGGACAGAACGGCTACGAGCAGTACTTC
CASMGQNGYEQYF